The TCR beta chain described here comes from a study of yellow fever vaccine responses in identical twins. Each CDR3 protein is one row after TCRdb ran MiXCR on the RT-PCR reads. The data show more than 2,000 distinct CDR3 sequences, roughly nine tenths seen once. A note on this clonotype: The antigen is undetermined.

Study results and limitations: Reportedly, the response of twins' T cells to the vaccine seemed partly convergent, partly personalized.

CDR1 and CDR2 (germline): SGHAT, FQDESV (reference sequence). V lost 4 bases to trimming and J lost 3 bases; unmatched junction nucleotides: 8. The CDR3 is made up of 16 amino acids. Material: T cells from blood (PBMCs), unsorted or a sorted subset (not recorded which), obtained before or after yellow fever vaccination (not recorded which). The V call is TRBV11-1, the J call TRBJ2-5; 10 bases agree with TRBD1. The sequence derives from a woman aged 18-35 years who received the yellow fever vaccine. The chain's CDR3 is CASSSGTGEVKETQYF. In nucleotides, the CDR3 is TGTGCCAGCAGCTCGGGGACAGGGGAAGTCAAAGAGACCCAGTACTTC.